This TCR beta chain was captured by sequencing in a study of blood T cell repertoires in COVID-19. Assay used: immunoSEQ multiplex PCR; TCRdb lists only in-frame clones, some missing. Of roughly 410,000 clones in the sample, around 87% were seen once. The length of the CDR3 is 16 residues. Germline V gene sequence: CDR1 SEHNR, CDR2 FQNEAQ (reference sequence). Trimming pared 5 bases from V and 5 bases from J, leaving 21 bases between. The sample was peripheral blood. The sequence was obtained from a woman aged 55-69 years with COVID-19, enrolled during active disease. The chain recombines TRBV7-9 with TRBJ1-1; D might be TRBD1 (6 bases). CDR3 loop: CASSPIPTGSETEAFF. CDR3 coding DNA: TGTGCCAGCAGCCCCATCCCTACAGGGTCAGAAACTGAAGCTTTCTTT. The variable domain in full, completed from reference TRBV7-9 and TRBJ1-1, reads DTGVSQNPRHKITKRGQNVTFRCDPISEHNRLYWYRQTLGQGPEFLTYFQNEAQLEKSRLLSDRFSAERPKGSFSTLEIQRTEQGDSAMYLCASSPIPTGSETEAFFGQGTRLTVV.